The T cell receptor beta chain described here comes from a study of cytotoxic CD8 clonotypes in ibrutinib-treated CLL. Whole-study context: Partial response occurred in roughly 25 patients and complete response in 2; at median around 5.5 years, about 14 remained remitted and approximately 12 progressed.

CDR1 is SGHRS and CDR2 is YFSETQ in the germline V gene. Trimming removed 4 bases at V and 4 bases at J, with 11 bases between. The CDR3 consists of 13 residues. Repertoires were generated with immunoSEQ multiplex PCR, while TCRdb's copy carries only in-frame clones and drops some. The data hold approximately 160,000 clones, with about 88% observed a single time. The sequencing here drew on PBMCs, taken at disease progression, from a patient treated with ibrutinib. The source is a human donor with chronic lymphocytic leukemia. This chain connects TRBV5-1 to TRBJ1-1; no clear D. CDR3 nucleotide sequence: TGCGCCAGCAGCAGGGTTCAGAGCACTGAAGCTTTCTTT. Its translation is CASSRVQSTEAFF.